These T cell receptor beta chains were read from a single sample in a study of human T cells and chemical hapten exposure. TCRdb processed the RACE reads anew with MiXCR; each CDR3 protein has one entry. The table has approximately 46,000 distinct CDR3 sequences, about 9.6% seen once; the top ten hold 13% to 15%. The sample consisted of whole blood, taken in connection with sensitization to the hapten diphenylcyclopropenone (DPC). The receptors come from a woman aged 25-40 years with alopecia areata. Some clones in this sample may be carry-over from other donors' samples. Each CDR3 is given with its conserved first and last residue. The D gene is left open where the match is weak. Clone size appears in some rows only: once, few, many, or a class for an expanded clone.

d_call | clone_size | j_call | v_call | cdr3_nt | cdr3_aa
TRBD1 | many | TRBJ1-1 | TRBV9 | TGTGCCAGCAGCCGGGACAGGGATGAAGCTTTCTTT | CASSRDRDEAFF
TRBD2 | few | TRBJ2-1 | TRBV6-2/TRBV6-3 | TGTGCCAGCACACACCTCAACCGCGGGGGCTACAATGAGCAGTTCTTC | CASTHLNRGGYNEQFF
. | many | TRBJ1-1 | TRBV2 | TGTGCCAGCATGGGGATAACTGAAGCTTTCTTT | CASMGITEAFF
. | many | TRBJ2-1 | TRBV5-1 | TGCGCCAGCAGACCACAGGGGAGGGCGTACAATGAGCAGTTCTTC | CASRPQGRAYNEQFF
TRBD1 | few | TRBJ2-1 | TRBV6-6 | TGTGCCAGCAGAGCGGGACAGGGGGCTTTTGGGACCTACAATGAGCAGTTCTTC | CASRAGQGAFGTYNEQFF
TRBD2 | many | TRBJ2-1 | TRBV6-4 | TGTGCCAGCAGCCTACTAGCGGGGGAGTACAATGAGCAGTTCTTC | CASSLLAGEYNEQFF
. | . | TRBJ2-7 | TRBV10-3 | TGTGCCATCAGTGAAAAGGGCAGGTCCTACGAGCAGTACTTC | CAISEKGRSYEQYF
TRBD2 | few | TRBJ2-2 | TRBV7-7 | TGTGCCAGCAGCAGAGGGACTAGCGGAAACACCGGGGAGCTGTTTTTT | CASSRGTSGNTGELFF
TRBD1 | many | TRBJ1-2 | TRBV12-3/TRBV12-4 | TGTGCCAGCAGTCCGCTACTGTGGGACAGTAACTATGGCTACACCTTC | CASSPLLWDSNYGYTF
TRBD2 | . | TRBJ2-7 | TRBV29-1 | TGCAGTGTTGCGGGGGAACTAGGGAGGGAGGTCTACGAGCAGTACTTC | CSVAGELGREVYEQYF
. | . | TRBJ2-7 | TRBV7-9 | TGTGCCAGCAGCTTACCCGAAGCTAACTACGAGCAGTACTTC | CASSLPEANYEQYF
. | . | TRBJ1-1 | TRBV7-3 | TGTGCCAGCAGCCTACACAGGGCGAACACTGAAGCTTTCTTT | CASSLHRANTEAFF
TRBD1 | few | TRBJ2-2 | TRBV18 | TGTGCCAGCTCGAGGACAGGGTTGGACGGGGAGCTGTTTTTT | CASSRTGLDGELFF
TRBD1 | . | TRBJ2-2 | TRBV4-2 | TGTGCCAGCAGCCAAGACAGGGGGTTGACCGGGGAGCTGTTTTTT | CASSQDRGLTGELFF
TRBD1 | . | TRBJ1-1 | TRBV28 | TGTGCCAGCAGGGGGCCGAGAGGGGGCCCCACTGAAGCTTTCTTT | CASRGPRGGPTEAFF
TRBD2 | many | TRBJ2-2 | TRBV12-3/TRBV12-4 | TGTGCCAGCAGGCAACTAGCGGGGGGCACTAAGGGGGAGCTGTTTTTT | CASRQLAGGTKGELFF
. | many | TRBJ2-5 | TRBV12-3/TRBV12-4 | TGTGCCAGCAGTTTTTCAAAGGAGGCAGTGGCTGAGACCCAGTACTTC | CASSFSKEAVAETQYF
. | few | TRBJ2-7 | TRBV15 | TGTGCCACCAGCAGAGATAACAGATACGAGCAGTACTTC | CATSRDNRYEQYF
. | . | TRBJ2-5 | TRBV7-2 | TGTGCCAGCAGCTTAAACGGCCTCCAAGAGACCCAGTACTTC | CASSLNGLQETQYF
TRBD2 | . | TRBJ2-2 | TRBV14 | TGTGCCAGCAGCCGGACCCTACTAGCGGGGGGGCCCGGGGAGCTGTTTTTT | CASSRTLLAGGPGELFF
. | few | TRBJ2-5 | TRBV7-9 | TGTGCCAGCAGCTCGACCGGGACAACCACCCAGTACTTC | CASSSTGTTTQYF
. | . | TRBJ2-7 | TRBV28 | TGTGCCAGCAGGGAGGGGACAGTTCCCTACGAGCAGTACTTC | CASREGTVPYEQYF
TRBD1 | . | TRBJ2-7 | TRBV6-2/TRBV6-3 | TGTGCCAGCAGTGACAGGGGGCACGGGGACGAGCAGTACTTC | CASSDRGHGDEQYF
. | many | TRBJ2-5 | TRBV5-4 | TGTGCCAGCAGGCGGGACGCCGCCCAAGAGACCCAGTACTTC | CASRRDAAQETQYF
. | many | TRBJ1-5 | TRBV7-2 | TGTGCCAGCAGCTTAGCTCACGGAAGCAATCAGCCCCAGCATTTT | CASSLAHGSNQPQHF
. | . | TRBJ2-7 | TRBV5-1 | TGCGCCAGCAGCTTGGGCGGCCAGGGGCCCTACGAGCAGTACTTC | CASSLGGQGPYEQYF
TRBD1 | many | TRBJ2-1 | TRBV6-1 | TGTGCCAGCACCGTCACAGGGGACCACAATGAGCAGTTCTTC | CASTVTGDHNEQFF
. | many | TRBJ2-1 | TRBV11-3 | TGTGCCAGCAGCTTTAGGAGGGGAGCACACGATGAGCAGTTCTTC | CASSFRRGAHDEQFF
. | many | TRBJ1-3 | TRBV19 | TGTGCCAGTATGGGGAGCTCTGGAAACACCATATATTTT | CASMGSSGNTIYF
. | medium-sized | TRBJ1-4 | TRBV20-1 | TGCGCCGGGGAGCCGGGCGATGAAAAACTGTTTTTT | CAGEPGDEKLFF
TRBD2 | few | TRBJ2-2 | TRBV20-1 | TGCAGTGCTAGACTCGGGGGGGACACCGGGGAGCTGTTTTTT | CSARLGGDTGELFF
. | many | TRBJ2-1 | TRBV5-1 | TGCGCCAGCAGCCCGGACGGGAGCTCCTACAATGAGCAGTTCTTC | CASSPDGSSYNEQFF
TRBD1 | many | TRBJ2-1 | TRBV11-1 | TGTGCCAGCAGCCGACAGGGGGCGAGTTCCAATGAGCAGTTCTTC | CASSRQGASSNEQFF
. | . | TRBJ1-2 | TRBV10-3 | TGTGCCATCAGTGAGTCAGGGAACTATGGCTACACCTTC | CAISESGNYGYTF
TRBD2 | many | TRBJ2-3 | TRBV11-2 | TGTGCCAGCAGCCCGGGACTAGCAAACCAGGGTACGCAGTATTTT | CASSPGLANQGTQYF
. | . | TRBJ1-1 | TRBV30 | TGTGCCTGGAGTGTAAGAGGGCAGTACTTGAACACTGAAGCTTTCTTT | CAWSVRGQYLNTEAFF
. | . | TRBJ1-1 | TRBV29-1 | TGCAGCGCCGATGGAGAGAACACTGAAGCTTTCTTT | CSADGENTEAFF
. | few | TRBJ2-7 | TRBV28 | TGTGCCAGCAGCGGGGGATCCTCCTACGAGCAGTACTTC | CASSGGSSYEQYF
. | . | TRBJ1-2 | TRBV5-5 | TGTGCCAGCAGCTTGTTTCTTGAGGGTCAGAATGGCTACACCTTC | CASSLFLEGQNGYTF
. | . | TRBJ2-2 | TRBV7-2 | TGTGCCAGCTGCCGAGGGGGGGACGCCGGGGAGCTGTTTTTT | CASCRGGDAGELFF
TRBD1 | few | TRBJ2-7 | TRBV28 | TGTGCCATCCAGGGGGCGGATGAGCAGTACTTC | CAIQGADEQYF
TRBD2 | few | TRBJ2-7 | TRBV6-2/TRBV6-3 | TGTGCCAGCAGTTTCTTAGCGGGCTACTCCTACGAGCAGTACTTC | CASSFLAGYSYEQYF
. | many | TRBJ1-1 | TRBV7-8 | TGTGCCAGCAGCTATTCCGGTTACACTGAAGCTTTCTTT | CASSYSGYTEAFF
. | . | TRBJ1-2 | TRBV2 | TGTGCCAGCAGGGAGGGACTGCTTAACTATGGCTACACCTTC | CASREGLLNYGYTF
. | many | TRBJ1-1 | TRBV29-1 | TGCAGCGTCGTTCCCGGGGGGGGAGTCAACACTGAAGCTTTCTTT | CSVVPGGGVNTEAFF
. | . | TRBJ1-5 | TRBV3-1 | TGTGCCAGCAGCCATTGGCCCCCGAATCAGCCCCAGCATTTT | CASSHWPPNQPQHF
TRBD2 | many | TRBJ2-3 | TRBV12-3/TRBV12-4 | TGTGCCAGCAGCAAAAACCCCAGCGGTGGGGGAGGGGCAGATACGCAGTATTTT | CASSKNPSGGGGADTQYF
TRBD2 | . | TRBJ2-3 | TRBV20-1 | TGCAGTGCTAGATCATCTGCGGGAGTCGCAGATACGCAGTATTTT | CSARSSAGVADTQYF
. | . | TRBJ2-1 | TRBV7-3 | TGTGCCAGCAGCTCGGGACCGAACAATGAGCAGTTCTTC | CASSSGPNNEQFF
. | few | TRBJ2-4 | TRBV2 | TGTGCCAGCGTCTCAGGGGCTAGCGTAACCAAAAACATTCAGTACTTC | CASVSGASVTKNIQYF
TRBD2 | many | TRBJ2-1 | TRBV11-2 | TGTGCCAGCAGCCAACTAGCGGAGCTTTACAATGAGCAGTTCTTC | CASSQLAELYNEQFF
. | many | TRBJ1-4 | TRBV28 | TGTGCCAGCAGTTTCCAGGGGAGGGGATTGAGTGAAAAACTGTTTTTT | CASSFQGRGLSEKLFF
. | many | TRBJ1-2 | TRBV7-9 | TGTGCCAGCCTCGGCAGTGACTATGGCTACACCTTC | CASLGSDYGYTF
. | few | TRBJ1-2 | TRBV7-2 | TGTGCCAGTTCAACTTACCACTGGTTTAAAGGGGAACTGGGTTACACCTTC | CASSTYHWFKGELGYTF